These 21 T cell receptor beta chains were all obtained from the same sample, sequenced in a study of cytomegalovirus exposure and HLA in healthy donors. The PCR employed 60 Vbeta primers together with 13 Jbeta primers. Method: immunoSEQ multiplex PCR; TCRdb's copy keeps in-frame clones and lacks some. The table lists more than 120,000 clones, around 85% of them singletons. Sequenced input: PBMCs. Receptors originate from a woman between 25 and 40 years old in good health and CMV-seronegative.

This chain uses TRBV27 with TRBJ1-4, with 7 nucleotides matching TRBD1. The CDR3 is 12 residues long. The V gene's germline CDR1 is MNHEY and CDR2 SMNVEV (reference sequence). The J segment lost 6 bases and the V segment lost 5 bases, leaving 0 bases of the junction unmatched. This CDR3 reads CASSRGHEKLFF. CDR3 coding DNA: TGTGCCAGCAGTAGGGGGCATGAAAAACTGTTTTTT.

The chain uses TRBV7-9 and TRBJ2-2; no clear D gene. The germline V and J ends were trimmed by 3 bases and 5 bases, with 7 bases remaining between them. The CDR3 length is 13 residues. CDR1 and CDR2 (germline): SEHNR, FQNEAQ (reference sequence). The CDR3 coding sequence is TGTGCCAGCAGCTTGGTCCAGACCGGGGAGCTGTTTTTT. Translation gives CASSLVQTGELFF.

The chain carries TRBV4-2 and TRBJ2-7; 11 bases agree with TRBD2. The CDR3 has 14 amino acids. V trimming: 2 bases; J trimming: 6 bases; junction bases outside the gene matches: 3. Germline V gene lookup returns CDR1 LGHNA and CDR2 YNFKEQ. CDR3 in DNA: TGTGCCAGCAGCCAACCGGGACTAGCGGTCGAGCAGTACTTC. Protein product: CASSQPGLAVEQYF.

The chain couples TRBV19 to TRBJ2-2, with a weak D call TRBD1 (6 bases). The V end was cut by 4 bases, the J end by 6 bases, with 12 bases between. The germline CDR1 and CDR2 sequences are LNHDA and SQIVND (reference sequence). This CDR3 has 14 amino acids. Here the CDR3 reads CASSNREVAGELFF. The CDR3 region has the DNA TGTGCCAGTAGTAACAGGGAAGTCGCCGGGGAGCTGTTTTTT.

This clone was counted between two and nine times. The rearrangement joins TRBV12-5 to TRBJ1-5; a possible D gene is TRBD1 (6 bases). V shed 0 bases and J shed 5 bases, with 11 bases lying between them. The V gene's germline CDR1 is LGHNT and CDR2 FRNRAP. CDR3 size: 15 residues. The CDR3: CASGLVEGVYQPQHF. Written as DNA, the CDR3 is TGTGCTAGTGGTTTGGTAGAGGGGGTTTATCAGCCCCAGCATTTT.

V is TRBV19 and J is TRBJ1-3; the D is unclear. The V gene lost 7 bases and the J gene lost 0 bases, with 10 bases spanning the gap. CDR3 length: 14 residues. The V gene's germline CDR1 is LNHDA and CDR2 SQIVND (reference sequence). CDR3 protein: CASNNPSSGNTIYF. The CDR3 DNA follows: TGTGCCAGTAACAACCCCAGCTCTGGAAACACCATATATTTT.

The gene calls are TRBV27 and TRBJ2-1; D might be TRBD2 (6 bases). From germline, CDR1 is MNHEY and CDR2 SMNVEV (reference sequence). The CDR3 consists of 14 residues. Trimming removed 3 bases from V and 6 bases from J, with 12 bases in between. CDR3 DNA sequence: TGTGCCAGCAGTTTTGATGCTAGCGTCAATGAGCAGTTCTTC. The encoded protein is CASSFDASVNEQFF.

V gene TRBV11-2 combines with J gene TRBJ2-1; 7 bases line up with TRBD1. CDR1 and CDR2 from the germline V gene are SGHAT and FQNNGV. CDR3 length: 14 amino acids. Germline trimming cut 7 bases from V and 1 base from J; bases unmatched to any gene: 4. The CDR3 DNA follows: TGTGCCAGCACCCGGGACAGATCCTACAATGAGCAGTTCTTC. Residues: CASTRDRSYNEQFF.

This clone was found a few times. This sequence joins TRBV11-1 and TRBJ1-1; TRBD1 matches 7 bases. The CDR3 length is 17 residues. The V segment lost 5 bases and the J segment 6 bases; nucleotides outside the gene matches: 18. Germline V gives CDR1 SGHAT, CDR2 FQDESV (reference sequence). CDR3 in amino acids: CASSPGGRALGIPEAFF. The CDR3 DNA reads TGTGCCAGCAGCCCAGGGGGTCGAGCCCTTGGCATCCCTGAAGCTTTCTTT.

The CDR3 loop reads CASSTDRVSYNEQFF. CDR3 sequence (DNA): TGTGCCAGCAGTACCGACAGGGTCTCCTACAATGAGCAGTTCTTC. The rearrangement links TRBV25-1 to TRBJ2-1, with 7 bases that match TRBD1. The CDR3 loop spans 15 amino acids. Germline CDR1 MGHDK, CDR2 SYGVNS. Trimming removed 5 bases from V and 0 bases from J; junction bases left unmatched: 4.

CDR3 sequence: CASSLAGTGGAGYTF. The CDR3, as DNA: TGTGCCAGCAGCTTGGCCGGGACAGGGGGCGCTGGCTACACCTTC. This rearrangement joins TRBV5-4 to TRBJ1-2; 12 bases are a match to TRBD1. The germline CDR1 and CDR2 sequences are SGHNT and YYREEE (reference sequence). The V and J ends lost 0 bases and 7 bases, in that order; junction bases with no gene match: 4. This CDR3 comprises 15 residues.

This clone was counted a single time. The J gene is TRBJ2-7, the V gene TRBV7-9, with 9 bases fitting TRBD1. Trimming took 7 bases from V and 4 from J; bases not matched to a gene: 8. This CDR3 contains 14 residues. The germline V gene encodes CDR1 SEHNR and CDR2 FQNEAQ (reference sequence). The CDR3 loop is CASITGTGPYEQYF. DNA of the CDR3: TGTGCCAGCATCACCGGGACAGGGCCTTACGAGCAGTACTTC.

The chain uses TRBV2 and TRBJ1-5, with D perhaps TRBD1 (5 bases). Trimming removed 5 bases at V and 5 bases at J, with 16 bases between. The CDR3 is made up of 15 amino acids. Germline V lookup: CDR1 SNHLY, CDR2 FYNNEI. CDR3: CASSKRGSLDQPQHF. The CDR3 nucleotides are TGTGCCAGCAGTAAAAGGGGCAGCCTCGATCAGCCCCAGCATTTT.

This clone was seen only a few times. The chain has TRBV5-1 and TRBJ1-1; possibly TRBD1 for D (5 bases). V was pared by 4 bases and J by 1 base, with 8 bases between. The CDR3 loop spans 13 amino acids. The germline gives CDR1 SGHRS, CDR2 YFSETQ. The CDR3 DNA follows: TGCGCCAGCAGCACAGGACAGAACACTGAAGCTTTCTTT. Encoded protein: CASSTGQNTEAFF. The variable domain in full, completed from reference TRBV5-1 and TRBJ1-1, reads KAGVTQTPRYLIKTRGQQVTLSCSPISGHRSVSWYQQTPGQGLQFLFEYFSETQRNKGNFPGRFSGRQFSNSRSEMNVSTLELGDSALYLCASSTGQNTEAFFGQGTRLTVV.

This clone was counted a single time. The chain joins TRBV2 to TRBJ2-7; D possibly corresponds to TRBD2 (6 bases). This CDR3 region has 13 residues. The germline CDR1 and CDR2 sequences are SNHLY and FYNNEI. V shed 10 bases and J shed 0 bases, with 13 bases lying between them. This chain's CDR3 is CATPRGNSYEQYF. The CDR3 DNA reads TGTGCCACCCCCCGGGGGAACTCCTACGAGCAGTACTTC.

The rearrangement joins TRBV4-3 to TRBJ1-1, with a weak D call TRBD1 (6 bases). The CDR3 has 16 amino acids. Germline lookup yields CDR1 LGHNA and CDR2 YSLEER. The ends were cut back, 0 bases at V and 4 bases at J, with 15 bases in the middle. CDR3 protein: CASSQDPMGAGTEAFF. The CDR3 DNA sequence: TGCGCCAGCAGCCAAGACCCCATGGGGGCGGGCACTGAAGCTTTCTTT.

The V call is TRBV15, the J call TRBJ1-3; no clear D. V was cut by 3 bases and J by 2 bases, with 5 bases left in between. The CDR3 runs to 13 residues. Germline loops: CDR1 LNHNV, CDR2 YYDKDF (reference sequence). The CDR3 DNA reads TGTGCCACCAGCAGTTGGCCTGGAAACACCATATATTTT. Protein product: CATSSWPGNTIYF.

The CDR3 DNA is TGCGCCAGCAGCTTTTCAGGGGGATCCTACGAGCAGTACTTC. Translated, it gives CASSFSGGSYEQYF. V usage is TRBV5-1 and J usage is TRBJ2-7, with 7 bases matching TRBD1. Germline loops: CDR1 SGHRS, CDR2 YFSETQ. CDR3 length equals 14 residues. V was pared by 2 bases and J by 1 base, with 3 bases of the junction left unmatched.

The genes are TRBV2 and TRBJ2-7, with D maybe TRBD2 (5 bases). The CDR3 totals 13 residues. Trimming stripped 7 bases from V and 3 bases from J, with 13 bases between. The germline V gene encodes CDR1 SNHLY and CDR2 FYNNEI. CDR3 bases: TGTGCCAGCACCGAACCGGGATTCTACGAGCAGTACTTC. It specifies CASTEPGFYEQYF.

This clone was seen a handful of times. CDR3 in amino acids: CASSGWGMNTEAFF. The CDR3 nucleotides read TGTGCCAGCAGTGGGTGGGGCATGAACACTGAAGCTTTCTTT. The chain has TRBV2 and TRBJ1-1; a possible D gene is TRBD1 (5 bases). The germline CDR1 and CDR2 sequences are SNHLY and FYNNEI. The CDR3 has 14 residues. V was clipped by 4 bases and J by 0 bases, with 9 bases between them. The whole variable domain, remainder taken from reference TRBV2 and TRBJ1-1, is EPEVTQTPSHQVTQMGQEVILRCVPISNHLYFYWYRQILGQKVEFLVSFYNNEISEKSEIFDDQFSVERPDGSNFTLKIRSTKLEDSAMYFCASSGWGMNTEAFFGQGTRLTVV.

The J gene is TRBJ2-7, the V gene TRBV2; 13 bases agree with TRBD2. Germline CDR1 SNHLY, CDR2 FYNNEI. The trim removed 4 bases at V and 2 bases at J, leaving 2 bases unmatched. The CDR3 sequence is 15 residues long. For the CDR3, the DNA is TGTGCCAGCAGTGGACTAGCGGGGGGTACCTACGAGCAGTACTTC. Its protein is CASSGLAGGTYEQYF. Drawing the rest from reference TRBV2 and TRBJ2-7, the complete variable domain is EPEVTQTPSHQVTQMGQEVILRCVPISNHLYFYWYRQILGQKVEFLVSFYNNEISEKSEIFDDQFSVERPDGSNFTLKIRSTKLEDSAMYFCASSGLAGGTYEQYFGPGTRLTVT.